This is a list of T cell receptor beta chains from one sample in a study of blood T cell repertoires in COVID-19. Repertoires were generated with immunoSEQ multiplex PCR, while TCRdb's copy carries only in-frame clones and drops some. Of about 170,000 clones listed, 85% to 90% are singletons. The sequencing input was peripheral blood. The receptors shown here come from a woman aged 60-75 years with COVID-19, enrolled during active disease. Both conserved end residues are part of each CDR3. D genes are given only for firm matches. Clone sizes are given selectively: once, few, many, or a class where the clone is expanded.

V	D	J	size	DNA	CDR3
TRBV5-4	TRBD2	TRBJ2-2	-	TGTGCCAGCAGCTTGACCCCGGGGCTAGCGGGCACCGGGGAGCTGTTTTTT	CASSLTPGLAGTGELFF
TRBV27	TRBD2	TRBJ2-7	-	TGTGCCAGCAGTTTATCCCCGGGAGGGGGCTACGAGCAGTACTTC	CASSLSPGGGYEQYF
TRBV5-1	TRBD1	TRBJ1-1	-	TGCGCCAGCAGATGGGAAACAGGGGAGGTCGGGCCTACTGAAGCTTTCTTT	CASRWETGEVGPTEAFF
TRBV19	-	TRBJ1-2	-	TGTGCCAGTACTCATCCCGGACAGCTCCTAGGCTACACCTTC	CASTHPGQLLGYTF
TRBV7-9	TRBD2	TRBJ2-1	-	TGTGCCAGCAGCTTTAGCCTCAGACTAGCGGGCATCTACAATGAGCAGTTCTTC	CASSFSLRLAGIYNEQFF
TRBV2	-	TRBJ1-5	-	TGTGCCAGCAGATATAGCAATCAGCCCCAGCATTTT	CASRYSNQPQHF
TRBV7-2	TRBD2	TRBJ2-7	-	TGTGCCAGCAGCTTCCTAGCGGATTCCTACGAGCAGTACTTC	CASSFLADSYEQYF
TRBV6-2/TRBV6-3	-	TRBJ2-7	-	TGTGCCAGCAGTTACGAGGGTAAGGAGCAGTACTTC	CASSYEGKEQYF
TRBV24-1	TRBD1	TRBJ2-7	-	TGTGCCACCAGTGACCCCGGGACAGACTTCTACGAGCAGTACTTC	CATSDPGTDFYEQYF
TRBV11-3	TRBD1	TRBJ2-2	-	TGTGCCAGCAGCTTTTGGGACAGGGGGCTCTCGGCCGGGGAGCTGTTTTTT	CASSFWDRGLSAGELFF
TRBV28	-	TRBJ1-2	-	TGTGCCAGCAGTCCCTCACAACTAGGCTACACCTTC	CASSPSQLGYTF
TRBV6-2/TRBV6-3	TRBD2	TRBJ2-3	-	TGTGCCAGCAGTTACTCTCCAAAGAAGCGGGGACCCACAGATACGCAGTATTTT	CASSYSPKKRGPTDTQYF
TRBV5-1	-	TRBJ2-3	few	TGCGCCAGCAGCCTCGGGGAATCGCAGTATTTT	CASSLGESQYF
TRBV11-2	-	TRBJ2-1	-	TGTGCCAGCAGCTTTAAGAGGTTGTCGGGAACCTACAATGAGCAGTTCTTC	CASSFKRLSGTYNEQFF
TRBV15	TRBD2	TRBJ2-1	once	TGTGCCACCAGCAGAGCTCGACTAGCGGGGGGTGAGCAGTTCTTC	CATSRARLAGGEQFF
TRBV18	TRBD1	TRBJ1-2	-	TGTGCCAGCTCACGGGACAGGGGCTATGGCTACACCTTC	CASSRDRGYGYTF
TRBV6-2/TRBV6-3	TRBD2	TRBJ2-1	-	TGTGCCAGCAGTTACTCTGGGACTAGCCAACGCAATGAGCAGTTCTTC	CASSYSGTSQRNEQFF
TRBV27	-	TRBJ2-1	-	TGTGCCAGCAGTCCCCAAACAGGGTTCAATGAGCAGTTCTTC	CASSPQTGFNEQFF
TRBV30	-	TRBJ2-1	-	TGTGCCTGTAACTCCTACAATGAGCAGTTCTTC	CACNSYNEQFF
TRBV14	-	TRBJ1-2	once	TGTGCCAGCAGCCAAGATGTACCGAGCTATGGCTACACCTTC	CASSQDVPSYGYTF
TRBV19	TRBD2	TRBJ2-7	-	TGTGCCAGTCGCAAAGCGGGAGGGGGATGGGAGCAGTACTTC	CASRKAGGGWEQYF
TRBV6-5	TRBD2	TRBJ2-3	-	TGTGCCAGCAGTAAAACTAGCGGGAGCACAGATACGCAGTATTTT	CASSKTSGSTDTQYF
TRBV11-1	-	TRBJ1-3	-	TGTGCCAGCAGCTCCAGGACAAGGAGCTCTGGAAACACCATATATTTT	CASSSRTRSSGNTIYF
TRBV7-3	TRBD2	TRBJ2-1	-	TGTGCCAGCAGCTCTACTAGCGGGTCCTACAATGAGCAGTTCTTC	CASSSTSGSYNEQFF
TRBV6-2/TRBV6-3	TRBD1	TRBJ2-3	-	TGTGCCAGCAGTCGGGACAGCGAGGCGGATACGCAGTATTTT	CASSRDSEADTQYF
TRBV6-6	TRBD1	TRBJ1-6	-	TGTGCCAGCAGTCAGGCCCCAGGGGGCGCCTATAATTCACCCCTCCACTTT	CASSQAPGGAYNSPLHF
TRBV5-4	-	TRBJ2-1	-	TGTGCCAGCAGCTTGGCGGGTGGGACATACAATGAGCAGTTCTTC	CASSLAGGTYNEQFF
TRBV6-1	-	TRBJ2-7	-	TGTGCCAGCAGTGAACCCGTCGGCTCCTACGAGCAGTACTTC	CASSEPVGSYEQYF
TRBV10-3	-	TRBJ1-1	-	TGTGCCATCAGTGGGGGGGAAATGAACACTGAAGCTTTCTTT	CAISGGEMNTEAFF
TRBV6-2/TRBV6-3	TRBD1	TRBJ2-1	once	TGTGCCAGCAGCCGACAGGGCAACGAGCAGTTCTTC	CASSRQGNEQFF
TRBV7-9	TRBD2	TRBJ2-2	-	TGTGCCAGCAGCTTTAGCGGGAGGGCCGGAGCTTACACCGGGGAGCTGTTTTTT	CASSFSGRAGAYTGELFF
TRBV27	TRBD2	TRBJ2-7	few	TGTGCCAGCAGTTCCCTAGCGGGAATAGGATTGACCTACGAGCAGTACTTC	CASSSLAGIGLTYEQYF
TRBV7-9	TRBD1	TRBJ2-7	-	TGTGCCAGCAGCTTTGACGGACAGGTCTACGAGCAGTACTTC	CASSFDGQVYEQYF
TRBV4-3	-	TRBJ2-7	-	TGCGCCAGCAGCCAAGATTCCCGGACTATCTACGAGCAGTACTTC	CASSQDSRTIYEQYF
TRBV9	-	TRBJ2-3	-	TGTGCCAGCAGCGTAGGACACCAGGTCGATACGCAGTATTTT	CASSVGHQVDTQYF
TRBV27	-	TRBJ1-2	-	TGTGCCAGCAGTGCCAGGGGTCCCAGGGGCCTAGGGGGCTACACCTTC	CASSARGPRGLGGYTF
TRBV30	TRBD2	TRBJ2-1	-	TGTGCCTTTAAGGGTCTAGCGGGAGAGAGTATCTCGAGTGAGCAGTTCTTC	CAFKGLAGESISSEQFF
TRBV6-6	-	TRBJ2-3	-	TGTGCCAGCAGTTACGGCGGGCTAGCAACAGATACGCAGTATTTT	CASSYGGLATDTQYF
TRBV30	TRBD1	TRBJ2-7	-	TGTGCCTGGAGTGTCGGGACAGGTCCCTACGAGCAGTACTTC	CAWSVGTGPYEQYF
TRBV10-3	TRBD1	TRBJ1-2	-	TGTGCCATCAGTGAGACCTTGGACAGGGGTAGTGGCTACACCTTC	CAISETLDRGSGYTF
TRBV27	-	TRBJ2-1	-	TGTGCCAGCAGTTCGCTATCCCAGAGGCTTGAGCAGTTCTTC	CASSSLSQRLEQFF
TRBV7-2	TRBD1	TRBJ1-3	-	TGTGCCAGCAGCCACGGGACAGGGGGAAACACCATATATTTT	CASSHGTGGNTIYF
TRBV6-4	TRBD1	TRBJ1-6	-	TGTGCCAGCAGTGAAACAGGGGGCGATTCACCCCTCCACTTT	CASSETGGDSPLHF
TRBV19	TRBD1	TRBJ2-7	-	TGTGCCAGTAGTATTAGTGAGACAGGGATGAACGAGCAGTACTTC	CASSISETGMNEQYF
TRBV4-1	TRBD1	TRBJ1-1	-	TGCGCCAGCAGCCACGAACCGGGACAGGGGGTCTCTGAAGCTTTCTTT	CASSHEPGQGVSEAFF
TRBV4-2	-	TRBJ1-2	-	TGTGCCAGCAGCCAAGAACCGACTACAGGGAGATACGGCTACACCTTC	CASSQEPTTGRYGYTF
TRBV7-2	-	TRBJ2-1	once	TGTGCCAGCAGCGGTCACAGGGAGCAGTTCTTC	CASSGHREQFF
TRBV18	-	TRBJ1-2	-	TGTGCCAGCTCACCACGGTCAGACTATGGCTACACCTTC	CASSPRSDYGYTF
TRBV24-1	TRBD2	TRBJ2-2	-	TGTGCCACCAGTGATTTTTGGGGGGGTGACACCGGGGAGCTGTTTTTT	CATSDFWGGDTGELFF
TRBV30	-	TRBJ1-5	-	TGTGCCTGGAGTGTCTATGGGGGCCATCAGCCCCAGCATTTT	CAWSVYGGHQPQHF
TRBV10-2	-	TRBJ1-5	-	TGCGCCAGCAGTGCCGGGAATCAGCCCCAGCATTTT	CASSAGNQPQHF
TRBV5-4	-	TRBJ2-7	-	TGTGCCAGCAGCTTGGAACTAGCTAGTGCCTACGAGCAGTACTTC	CASSLELASAYEQYF
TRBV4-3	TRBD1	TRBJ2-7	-	TGCGCCAGCAGCCAGCTCGGGACAGGGATGGGCGAGCAGTACTTC	CASSQLGTGMGEQYF